This T cell receptor (beta chain) was obtained from a study of blood T cells in healthy people across ages. As to this clonotype: Germline is not matched at one junction end, which may reflect a read error.

A second PCR of about 6 to 12 cycles used a sample-barcoded 5' primer and a J-beta primer mix. Each cDNA molecule was tagged by a template-switch adaptor with 12 random nucleotides. Each CDR3 protein is one row after TCRdb ran MiXCR on the 5' RACE reads. The table has 630,000 or so distinct CDR3 sequences, approximately 29% seen once; the top ten hold less than 20%. The CDR3 loop spans 15 amino acids. From germline, CDR1 is SGHRS and CDR2 YFSETQ. The chain employs TRBV5-1 and TRBJ2-1; D might be TRBD1 (5 bases). The DNA end favors TRBJ2-7, so the J call may be wrong. This sequence was found in a woman of 80 years or more in good health. The source material was blood. Written as DNA, the CDR3 is TGCGCCGGCAGCCCCTTAGGGTCGGTGGACAATGAGCAGTACTTC. This translates into CAGSPLGSVDNEQYF.